This TCR beta chain was identified during a study of T cells in Graves' hyperthyroidism and ophthalmopathy. In making diagnoses, clinical symptoms, serum thyroxine and TRAb, thyroid ultrasound and orbital computed tomography were all used. Looked up from germline, CDR1 is MNHNS and CDR2 is SASEGT. V lost 2 bases and J lost 0, with 20 bases in between. The CDR3 runs to 19 residues. The CDR3 regions of TCR beta were amplified from RNA transcripts. HTBI primers were used for first-round RT-PCR of the TCR CDR3. Via MiXCR, TCRdb re-called the multiplex PCR reads, giving one row per CDR3 protein. The sample has more than 550,000 distinct CDR3 sequences; around 20% are singletons. This clonotype was seen a few times.

V is TRBV6-1 and J is TRBJ1-5; possible D gene TRBD1, 5 bases. The sequencing sample was made of blood. This TCR derives from a woman aged 50 to 65 with Graves' hyperthyroidism that later progressed to Graves' ophthalmopathy. The CDR3 is CASSERGREYRYSNQPQHF. The CDR3 DNA reads as TGTGCCAGCAGTGAAAGGGGCAGGGAGTACCGTTATAGCAATCAGCCCCAGCATTTT.